This passage covers 12 T cell receptor beta chains from one sample sequenced in a study of T-cell memory formation after mild COVID-19. TCRdb redid the calling of the 5' RACE reads with MiXCR, one entry per CDR3 protein. The profile shows 140,000 to 150,000 distinct CDR3 sequences, 19% of them singletons. The sequenced material came from PBMCs or a T cell subset sorted from them (not recorded which). The receptors derive from an adult woman who had mild COVID-19 (a few samples of this study predate the infection). Cell type and time point are not known.

V gene TRBV6-5 combines with J gene TRBJ1-5; weak D call: TRBD1 (5 bases). The V end lost 0 bases, the J end lost 13 bases, and 16 bases lay between the germline ends. The CDR3 is 14 amino acids. CDR1 is MNHEY and CDR2 is SVGAGI in the germline V gene. CDR3 sequence reads: CASSYSGQGLTQHF. The DNA for the CDR3 is TGTGCCAGCAGTTACTCGGGGCAGGGCCTAACTCAGCATTTT.

A few counts support this clonotype. This chain uses TRBV28 with TRBJ2-5; 7 bases align to TRBD2. The germline V gene has CDR1 MDHEN and CDR2 SYDVKM. V gave up 6 bases and J gave up 5 bases; unmatched junction bases: 9. This CDR3 is 14 amino acids long. CDR3 bases: TGTGCCAGCAGGGAGGGAGGGCCCAAGGAGACCCAGTACTTC. This sequence encodes CASREGGPKETQYF.

This clonotype came up many times. The chain links TRBV12-3 or TRBV12-4 to TRBJ2-1; 11 bases fit TRBD1. The CDR3 is made up of 13 amino acids. The trim removed 6 bases at V and 9 bases at J, leaving 4 bases unmatched. CDR3 nucleotide sequence: TGTGCCAGCAGGGGGACAGGGGGGATTGAGCAGTTCTTC. Translated, it gives CASRGTGGIEQFF.

DNA of the CDR3: TGTGCCAGCAGTCTCCAGGGCCCGAATTACGAGCAGTACTTC. Translating gives CASSLQGPNYEQYF. The rearrangement links TRBV2 to TRBJ2-7, with D possibly TRBD1 on 5 matching bases. The CDR3 covers 14 residues. Trimming took 5 bases from V and 4 from J, leaving 15 bases between them. Germline CDR1 is SNHLY and CDR2 is FYNNEI.

This clonotype has more than one count but fewer than ten. The chain is built from TRBV10-3 and TRBJ2-7; D may match TRBD1 or TRBD2 (6 bases each). Germline CDR1 is ENHRY and CDR2 is SYGVKD. V lost 0 bases to trimming and J lost 3 bases, with 12 bases between them. The length of the CDR3 is 15 residues. CDR3 coding DNA: TGTGCCATCAGTGAGTCATCAGGAGGGGGCTACGAGCAGTACTTC. Protein sequence: CAISESSGGGYEQYF.

This chain uses TRBV27 with TRBJ1-5, with D possibly TRBD1 on 5 matching bases. Looked up from germline, CDR1 is MNHEY and CDR2 is SMNVEV (reference sequence). The CDR3 has 13 residues. The V gene lost 3 bases and the J gene lost 6 bases, with 9 bases spanning the gap. CDR3 loop: CASSLEGSQPQHF. CDR3 DNA: TGTGCCAGCAGTTTGGAGGGGAGTCAGCCCCAGCATTTT.

In this sample, this clonotype turned up once. At one of its ends the junction is not consistent with the germline gene, which may arise from a read error. The J gene is TRBJ2-2, the V gene TRBV12-3 or TRBV12-4, with D possibly TRBD2 on 5 matching bases. The CDR3 consists of 15 residues. The DNA for the CDR3 is TGTGCCAGCAGTCCGCAAAGGAAGAACACCGGGGAGCTGATTTTT. This gives the protein CASSPQRKNTGELIF.

The rearrangement links TRBV5-5 to TRBJ2-1; D might be TRBD2 (6 bases). The V end lost 4 bases, the J end lost 0 bases, and 11 bases lay between the germline ends. The CDR3 is 15 amino acids. Per the germline V gene, CDR1 is SGHKS and CDR2 is YYEKEE (reference sequence). The CDR3: CASSRAGPSYNEQFF. The CDR3 nucleotides read TGTGCCAGCAGCCGAGCGGGCCCCTCCTACAATGAGCAGTTCTTC.

A few counts support this clonotype. The V and J genes are TRBV7-2 and TRBJ1-1, with no clear D. This CDR3 is 13 amino acids long. Germline V gene sequence: CDR1 SGHTA, CDR2 FQGNSA. Trimming removed 5 bases at V and 3 bases at J, with 10 bases between. The CDR3 region is CASSLVSYTEAFF. The CDR3 bases are TGTGCCAGCAGCCTAGTTAGTTACACTGAAGCTTTCTTT.

This clonotype was detected a few times. V and J are TRBV6-5 and TRBJ2-5, with D unclear. This CDR3 is 12 amino acids long. CDR1 is MNHEY, CDR2 SVGAGI, per germline. Trimming stripped 9 bases from V and 4 bases from J, with 12 bases between. The CDR3 nucleotides read TGTGCCAGTTTGTCCCGGGCAGAGACCCAGTACTTC. The encoded protein is CASLSRAETQYF.

This chain uses TRBV10-2 with TRBJ1-6; 7 bases are shared with TRBD1. Germline CDR1 WSHSY, CDR2 SAAADI. The CDR3 totals 14 residues. V lost 6 bases to trimming and J lost 6 bases; unmatched junction nucleotides: 5. CDR3: CASRGDSRNSPLHF. CDR3 in DNA: TGCGCCAGCAGGGGGGACAGCCGTAATTCACCCCTCCACTTT.

This clonotype has only a few counts. This chain links TRBV6-2 or TRBV6-3 with TRBJ1-5; no reliable D call. CDR3 length: 18 residues. Germline V gene sequence: CDR1 MNHEY, CDR2 SVGEGT. Trimming took 2 bases from V and 0 from J, leaving 17 bases between them. DNA of the CDR3: TGTGCCAGCAGTTACCCCCCCTGGTCAGCGAATAGCAATCAGCCCCAGCATTTT. Translation gives CASSYPPWSANSNQPQHF.